Listed below are T cell receptor beta chains from one sample, sequenced in a study of T cells after yellow fever vaccination. TCRdb re-called the 5' RACE reads through MiXCR, storing one row per CDR3 protein. The sample lists roughly 400,000 distinct CDR3 sequences, about 17% seen once, with about a sixth in the top ten. This sample comprised PBMCs, obtained before the yellow fever booster vaccination. The receptors were gathered from a man aged 18 to 30 who received the YFV17D yellow fever vaccine. Both conserved end residues are part of each CDR3. Fields, in order: V gene, D gene, clone size, J gene, CDR3 DNA, CDR3 protein. The D gene is left open where the match is weak. A row's size may be missing; if present it is once, few, many or a size class.

TRBV2,-,-,TRBJ1-1,TGTGCCAGCAGAAGAGCTGAAGCTTTCTTT,CASRRAEAFF
TRBV3-1,-,few,TRBJ2-3,TGTGCCAGCATGCAGGGGTTCACAGATACGCAGTATTTT,CASMQGFTDTQYF
TRBV4-1,-,-,TRBJ2-7,TGCGCCAGCAGCCACGCGGGGTACTCCTACGAGCAGTACTTC,CASSHAGYSYEQYF
TRBV9,TRBD2,few,TRBJ2-1,TGTGCCAGCAGCTCCGGGACTAGCGGGGGCTATGAGCAGTTCTTC,CASSSGTSGGYEQFF
TRBV5-7,-,-,TRBJ2-3,TGTGCCAGCAGCTTGGATGGGGGGAAGCCAGATACGCAGTATTTT,CASSLDGGKPDTQYF
TRBV2,-,-,TRBJ1-5,TGTGCCAGCAGAGACAGGTTGGTCGATCAGCCCCAGCATTTT,CASRDRLVDQPQHF
TRBV20-1,TRBD1,few,TRBJ1-4,TGCAGTGCTCCACGGACAGGGAGTGAAAAACTGTTTTTT,CSAPRTGSEKLFF
TRBV28,-,few,TRBJ1-4,TGTGCCAGCCAAGGGGAGGAAAAACTGTTTTTT,CASQGEEKLFF
TRBV28,-,few,TRBJ1-5,TGTGCCAGCAGTTTACCAGTGGGGAAGCCCCAGCATTTT,CASSLPVGKPQHF
TRBV5-5,-,few,TRBJ1-5,TGTGCCAGCAGTCCTAGGTATAGCAATCAGCCCCAGCATTTT,CASSPRYSNQPQHF
TRBV5-8,-,-,TRBJ2-4,TGTGCCAGCAGCTCCGGATTGGGTATTCAGTACTTC,CASSSGLGIQYF
TRBV12-3/TRBV12-4,TRBD1,few,TRBJ1-5,TGTGCCAGCGCACCTCCCGGGACAGGGGGCGGTCAGCCCCAGCATTTT,CASAPPGTGGGQPQHF
TRBV12-3/TRBV12-4,-,many,TRBJ1-2,TGTGCCAGCAGTTGGGGGGACAACCATGGCTACACCTTC,CASSWGDNHGYTF
TRBV5-6,-,few,TRBJ2-4,TGTGCCAGCAGCTTGGGACAGGGAGGACACATTCAGTACTTC,CASSLGQGGHIQYF
TRBV7-9,-,many,TRBJ2-3,TGTGCCAGCAGCCGCGACAGGAGGAAGATGATTACGCAGTATTTT,CASSRDRRKMITQYF
TRBV5-5,-,-,TRBJ1-1,TGTGCCAGCAGCCGCACACCGATCACTGAAGCTTTCTTT,CASSRTPITEAFF
TRBV12-3/TRBV12-4,-,few,TRBJ1-1,TGTGCCAGCAGTTTGACCAGGGGTGTGGCTGAAGCTTTCTTT,CASSLTRGVAEAFF
TRBV4-3,-,many,TRBJ2-1,TGCGCCAGCAGCCCCGGATGGGGTGAGCAGTTCTTC,CASSPGWGEQFF
TRBV7-2,-,-,TRBJ1-1,TGTGCCAGCAGGTTACACACTGAAGCTTTCTTT,CASRLHTEAFF
TRBV20-1,-,-,TRBJ2-1,TGCAGTGCTAACCGCCCCAACTACAATGAGCAGTTCTTC,CSANRPNYNEQFF
TRBV6-5,TRBD1,few,TRBJ2-7,TGTGCCAGCAGTTACTCTTGGGCAGGGGGAAAGATGACGGGCTACGAGCAGTACTTC,CASSYSWAGGKMTGYEQYF
TRBV12-3/TRBV12-4,TRBD2,few,TRBJ2-7,TGTGCCAGCAGTTCCAGGCTGGCGGGGGGGCCCTACGAGCAGTACTTC,CASSSRLAGGPYEQYF
TRBV27,TRBD1,-,TRBJ1-2,TGTGCCAGCGGCAGGACAGGACCCTATGGCTACACCTTC,CASGRTGPYGYTF
TRBV6-2/TRBV6-3,-,-,TRBJ2-1,TGTGCCAGCAGTTACCACACTAGCCGCTCCTACAATGAGCAGTTCTTC,CASSYHTSRSYNEQFF
TRBV29-1,-,-,TRBJ1-1,TGCAGCGTTGAAGATTATGGGGTATGGGGGGACACTGAAGCTTTCTTT,CSVEDYGVWGDTEAFF
TRBV6-5,-,-,TRBJ1-5,TGTGCCAGCAGTTACAAGGGGGGAGGCAATCAGCCCCAGCATTTT,CASSYKGGGNQPQHF
TRBV5-1,-,many,TRBJ1-1,TGCGCCAGCAGCTTGGGTACAGGGTTCACTGAAGCTTTCTTT,CASSLGTGFTEAFF
TRBV7-2,-,many,TRBJ1-1,TGTGCCAGCAGCTTAGTTGAGAACACTGAAGCTTTCTTT,CASSLVENTEAFF
TRBV6-5,-,-,TRBJ2-1,TGTGCCAGCAGTACGTACCTTTCCTACAATGAGCAGTTCTTC,CASSTYLSYNEQFF
TRBV5-1,TRBD2,-,TRBJ2-3,TGCGCCAGCAGCGCGAGGACTAGCAGGTTCACAGATACGCAGTATTTT,CASSARTSRFTDTQYF
TRBV12-3/TRBV12-4,TRBD2,many,TRBJ2-5,TGTGCCAGCAGTTTATCTAGCGGGGGGGCGGGTGAGACCCAGTACTTC,CASSLSSGGAGETQYF